The text below deals with one T cell receptor (beta chain). The source of the sample is a study of neurological immune-mediated disorders. Synthesis of cDNA used 5'RACE (with 10-nucleotide random UMIs). The output of every sequencing run exceeded 170 million TCR-beta sequences, derived from 15-18 subjects. Each CDR3 protein gets one entry after TCRdb re-called the 5' RACE reads with MiXCR. The repertoire holds some 76,000 distinct CDR3 sequences, with 3% to 4% as singletons. Germline V gene data show CDR1 as SGHVS and CDR2 as FNYEAQ. This CDR3 comprises 15 residues. V lost 2 bases, J lost 4 bases, and 11 bases lay in between.

This chain links TRBV7-6 with TRBJ1-4; TRBD1 might be the D (6 bases). The sequenced sample was PBMCs. This TCR derives from a woman aged 50 to 65 with multiple sclerosis. The CDR3 reads CASSLFGQRNEKLFF. CDR3 DNA: TGTGCCAGCAGCTTATTCGGACAGCGTAATGAAAAACTGTTTTTT.